This TCR beta chain was captured by sequencing in a study of control samples from healthy donors and cancer patients. Assay used: immunoSEQ multiplex PCR; TCRdb lists only in-frame clones, some missing. This table holds over 110,000 clones, just under 95% found once. V shed 4 bases, J shed 2 bases, and the junction held 1 base outside the gene matches. The CDR3 length is 13 residues. CDR1 and CDR2 from the germline V gene are KGHSH and LQKENI. Sequencing used blood. The V gene is TRBV18, the J gene TRBJ1-2; TRBD1 agrees at 7 bases. The sequence derives from a young man in good health. For the CDR3, the DNA is TGTGCCAGCTCACGGGGACAGAACTATGGCTACACCTTC. Amino acids: CASSRGQNYGYTF.